Below, 23 T cell receptor beta chains from the same sample are listed, as sequenced in a study of T cell responses to AZD1222 COVID-19 vaccine. The assay was immunoSEQ multiplex PCR, and TCRdb's table has in-frame clones only and misses some. The top ten hold approximately 2.3% of the sample, which has 150,000 to 200,000 clones, about 92% seen once. Source: peripheral blood, taken on day 0 of AZD1222 vaccination. Receptors were obtained from an adult in good health.

The chain is built from TRBV11-2 and TRBJ2-1, with D perhaps being TRBD1 or TRBD2 (5 bases each). The germline CDR1 and CDR2 sequences are SGHAT and FQNNGV. Trimming removed 5 bases from V and 9 bases from J, with 26 bases in between. This CDR3 is 17 amino acids long. This CDR3 reads CASSTGSGTLNIGEQFF. The CDR3, as DNA: TGTGCCAGCAGCACCGGTTCCGGGACCCTTAATATTGGTGAGCAGTTCTTC.

This chain joins TRBV3-1 (or the pseudogene TRBV3-2) and TRBJ2-3; 7 bases are a match to TRBD2. CDR1 LGHDT and CDR2 YNNKEL come from the germline V gene (reference sequence). The CDR3 spans 15 residues. V dropped 2 bases and J dropped 0; count of bases not matched to a gene: 2. The CDR3 bases are TGTGCCAGCAGCCAAAGGCGGGGGAGCACAGATACGCAGTATTTT. Amino acids: CASSQRRGSTDTQYF.

The chain has TRBV5-4 and TRBJ1-1, with a weak D call TRBD1 (5 bases). The ends were cut back, 4 bases at V and 6 bases at J, with 22 bases in the middle. The CDR3 consists of 16 residues. Germline V gene sequence: CDR1 SGHNT, CDR2 YYREEE (reference sequence). CDR3 amino acids: CASSGTTGTVRAEAFF. CDR3 nucleotide sequence: TGTGCCAGCAGCGGAACCACCGGGACGGTGAGGGCTGAAGCTTTCTTT.

CDR3 in amino acids: CASTSVVESTDTQYF. CDR3 sequence (DNA): TGTGCCAGCACGTCAGTTGTGGAAAGCACAGATACGCAGTATTTT. V and J are TRBV6-5 and TRBJ2-3; D uncertain. The CDR3 length is 15 residues. The germline CDR1 and CDR2 sequences are MNHEY and SVGAGI. The ends were cut back, 7 bases at V and 0 bases at J, with 14 bases in the middle.

Here the CDR3 DNA reads TGTGCCAGAAGCTTGGGGGTTCGGGGGCGCAATCAGCCCCAGCATTTT. Protein sequence: CARSLGVRGRNQPQHF. The V call is TRBV5-3, the J call TRBJ1-5, with D possibly being TRBD1 (6 bases). TRBV5-3 is known as an ORF, though its function is uncertain. The CDR3 extends over 16 amino acids. The ends were cut back, 0 bases at V and 2 bases at J, with 12 bases in the middle.

This clone was seen just once. This chain connects TRBV5-4 to TRBJ2-1, with 14 bases identical to TRBD2. Germline V CDR1 and CDR2: SGHNT, YYREEE (reference sequence). V lost 4 bases, J lost 6 bases, and 6 bases stayed unmatched. CDR3 length: 16 amino acids. This CDR3 is CASSPVTSGRGNEQFF. CDR3 DNA: TGTGCCAGCAGCCCCGTGACTAGCGGGAGGGGCAATGAGCAGTTCTTC.

For this clone: The same CDR3 arises from other DNA sequences in this sample as well. V usage is TRBV7-9 and J usage is TRBJ2-7; D is undetermined. V gave up 3 bases and J gave up 4 bases, with 4 bases separating them. The CDR3 has 11 amino acids. Germline CDR1 reads SEHNR; CDR2 reads FQNEAQ (reference sequence). As DNA, the CDR3 is TGTGCCAGCAGCTTTTCTTACGAGCAGTACTTC. Translating gives CASSFSYEQYF.

The J gene is TRBJ2-5, the V gene TRBV7-8; D is possibly TRBD1 (6 bases). CDR1 SGHVS and CDR2 FQNEAQ come from the germline V gene. Trimming cost V 1 base and J 4 bases, with 16 bases left between them. This CDR3 is 16 amino acids long. This CDR3 is CASSLDGGHNRETQYF. Written as DNA, the CDR3 is TGTGCCAGCAGCTTAGATGGGGGCCACAACCGAGAGACCCAGTACTTC.

The rearrangement uses TRBV30 and TRBJ2-1, with a tentative D call TRBD1 (6 bases). V was pared by 2 bases and J by 2 bases, with 19 bases between. CDR3 length: 17 amino acids. The germline V gene encodes CDR1 GTSNPN and CDR2 SVGIG (reference sequence). CDR3 residues: CAWSRHKTGIAYNEQFF. In DNA form, the CDR3 reads TGTGCCTGGAGTCGCCATAAAACAGGGATTGCCTACAATGAGCAGTTCTTC.

The chain has TRBV19 and TRBJ1-2; 8 bases match TRBD1. V shed 5 bases, J shed 6 bases, and the junction held 8 bases outside the gene matches. There are 14 residues in the CDR3. Germline lookup yields CDR1 LNHDA and CDR2 SQIVND (reference sequence). CDR3 amino acids: CASSVDRGFNGYTF. The CDR3 coding sequence is TGTGCCAGTAGTGTCGACAGGGGCTTTAATGGCTACACCTTC.

This chain connects TRBV18 to TRBJ1-1; 8 positions match TRBD1. CDR3 length: 15 residues. The germline CDR1 and CDR2 sequences are KGHSH and LQKENI. The junction had 4 bases not matched to a gene; V was cut back by 2 bases and J by 2 bases. CDR3 amino acids: CASSPSTGENTEAFF. Written as DNA, the CDR3 is TGTGCCAGCTCACCATCGACAGGGGAAAACACTGAAGCTTTCTTT.

This chain links TRBV2 with TRBJ2-1; 8 positions match TRBD1. From germline, CDR1 is SNHLY and CDR2 FYNNEI. CDR3 length equals 15 residues. V lost 3 bases, J lost 2 bases, and 3 bases stayed unmatched. The CDR3 DNA follows: TGTGCCAGCAGTGATTGGACAGGGACCTACAATGAGCAGTTCTTC. Translation gives CASSDWTGTYNEQFF.

The V gene is TRBV30, the J gene TRBJ1-3; 10 bases map to TRBD1. The V gene's germline CDR1 is GTSNPN and CDR2 SVGIG (reference sequence). The CDR3 covers 15 residues. Trimming removed 2 bases from V and 2 bases from J; junction bases left unmatched: 3. The CDR3 nucleotides are TGTGCCTGGAGTTCGACAGGGGGCCCTGGAAACACCATATATTTT. Its translation is CAWSSTGGPGNTIYF.

The chain has TRBV10-3 and TRBJ2-1; 14 bases line up with TRBD2. Germline loops: CDR1 ENHRY, CDR2 SYGVKD. J lost 9 bases, V lost 8 bases, and 6 bases had no gene match. CDR3 length: 14 amino acids. As DNA, the CDR3 is TGTGCCATCGAGACTAGCGGGGGGGCCGCTGAGCAGTTCTTC. This sequence encodes CAIETSGGAAEQFF.

The gene calls are TRBV18 and TRBJ2-7, with TRBD2 matching 13 bases. The CDR3 runs 15 residues. Germline V lookup: CDR1 KGHSH, CDR2 LQKENI. V dropped 4 bases and J dropped 2; count of bases not matched to a gene: 2. The CDR3 DNA is TGTGCCAGCTCACTTGGACTAGCGGGAGCCTACGAGCAGTACTTC. Encoded protein: CASSLGLAGAYEQYF.

The V gene is TRBV6-2 or TRBV6-3, the J gene TRBJ2-1; 8 bases line up with TRBD1. J was trimmed by 8 bases and V by 5 bases; bases with no gene match: 5. Germline lookup yields CDR1 MNHEY and CDR2 SVGEGT. CDR3 length: 13 amino acids. The CDR3 DNA is TGTGCCAGCAGTCCGACAGGGGCGTATGAGCAGTTCTTC. Translation: CASSPTGAYEQFF.

This clone showed up just once. The V and J genes are TRBV2 and TRBJ1-5, with 8 nucleotides matching TRBD1. V was clipped by 4 bases and J by 2 bases; unmatched bases: 4. From germline, CDR1 is SNHLY and CDR2 FYNNEI. This CDR3 contains 15 residues. CDR3 nucleotides: TGTGCCAGCAGTGGACAGGGGATGGGCAATCAGCCCCAGCATTTT. It codes for CASSGQGMGNQPQHF. Drawing the rest from reference TRBV2 and TRBJ1-5, the complete variable domain is EPEVTQTPSHQVTQMGQEVILRCVPISNHLYFYWYRQILGQKVEFLVSFYNNEISEKSEIFDDQFSVERPDGSNFTLKIRSTKLEDSAMYFCASSGQGMGNQPQHFGDGTRLSIL.

The rearrangement uses TRBV30 and TRBJ1-1; possible D gene TRBD1, 6 bases. Looked up from germline, CDR1 is GTSNPN and CDR2 is SVGIG (reference sequence). This CDR3 is 13 amino acids long. V was pared by 5 bases and J by 0 bases, with 10 bases between. The CDR3 sequence: CAWERTVNTEAFF. DNA of the CDR3: TGTGCCTGGGAGCGGACAGTGAACACTGAAGCTTTCTTT.

The rearrangement uses TRBV3-1 (or the pseudogene TRBV3-2) and TRBJ1-5, with D perhaps matching TRBD1 (5 bases). This CDR3 spans 13 amino acids. The germline V gene encodes CDR1 LGHDT and CDR2 YNNKEL (reference sequence). The germline V and J ends were trimmed by 3 bases and 10 bases, with 13 bases remaining between them. In nucleotides, the CDR3 is TGTGCCAGCAGCCAGGGCAGGGAGGGTCCCCAGCATTTT. Its translation is CASSQGREGPQHF.

The chain is built from TRBV19 and TRBJ2-1; 7 nucleotides align to TRBD1. The V and J ends lost 5 bases and 5 bases, in that order; junction bases with no gene match: 12. Germline assignment: CDR1 LNHDA and CDR2 SQIVND (reference sequence). The CDR3 runs to 16 residues. The CDR3, as DNA: TGTGCCAGTAGTGTGACGACAGGGCCGACCCACAATGAGCAGTTCTTC. Its translation is CASSVTTGPTHNEQFF.

The genes are TRBV19 and TRBJ2-3; tentatively, D is TRBD2 (6 bases). CDR3 length equals 17 residues. CDR1 is LNHDA and CDR2 is SQIVND in the germline V gene (reference sequence). The V gene lost 4 bases and the J gene lost 13 bases, with 30 bases spanning the gap. CDR3 sequence: CASSTVLGGAGRKVEYF. CDR3 DNA sequence: TGTGCCAGTAGTACAGTCCTTGGGGGAGCAGGGAGGAAAGTCGAGTATTTT.

V usage is TRBV19 and J usage is TRBJ1-2; D gene uncertain. CDR1 and CDR2 from the germline V gene are LNHDA and SQIVND (reference sequence). This CDR3 comprises 12 residues. Trimming left V 5 bases short and J 7 bases short, with 11 bases between. The CDR3 sequence is CASSPGGVGYTF. The CDR3 coding sequence is TGTGCCAGTAGTCCAGGCGGGGTTGGCTACACCTTC.

The V gene is TRBV10-3, the J gene TRBJ2-2; the D gene is possibly TRBD1 (5 bases). From germline, CDR1 is ENHRY and CDR2 SYGVKD. The V gene lost 10 bases and the J gene lost 0 bases, with 15 bases spanning the gap. The CDR3 consists of 15 residues. The CDR3 protein is CATKKQDANTGELFF. The CDR3, as DNA: TGTGCCACCAAAAAACAGGACGCGAACACCGGGGAGCTGTTTTTT.